A selection of T cell receptor beta chains follows, all from one sample in a study of T-cell reconstitution after alpha-beta-depleted transplantation in children. One entry per CDR3 protein results from TCRdb running MiXCR on the PCR reads. Found here are 150,000 to 250,000 distinct CDR3 sequences, 6.3% of them singletons; the top ten hold approximately 4.1%. This material consisted of PBMCs, taken before TCRalphabeta/CD19-depleted stem cell transplant. These TCRs come from a girl less than two years old with combined immunodeficiency, due to receive a stem cell transplant. Both conserved end residues are trimmed from each CDR3. The order of the fields is V gene, J gene, CDR3 protein.

>TRBV7-6|TRBJ2-5
ASSGTNQETQY
>TRBV29-1|TRBJ1-2
SVEDRARANYGYT
>TRBV9|TRBJ2-1
ASSPLASSSYNEQF
>TRBV20-1|TRBJ2-5
SATGLLGGRRETQY
>TRBV29-1|TRBJ1-1
SGSPPSRGPETMNTEAF
>TRBV4-3|TRBJ1-3
ASSQDPGNTIY
>TRBV29-1|TRBJ2-5
SVEIGQGVETQY
>TRBV20-1|TRBJ2-5
SARESPAGTRGETQY
>TRBV29-1|TRBJ2-2
SVEDQELGTGELF
>TRBV12-3/TRBV12-4|TRBJ2-1
ASRNRDRVDNEQF
>TRBV29-1|TRBJ2-7
SVETLDSQTYEQY
>TRBV24-1|TRBJ2-3
ATSDLGTSGGTDTQY
>TRBV4-2|TRBJ1-1
ASSQDIKGTGVFEAF
>TRBV29-1|TRBJ1-1
SVSSRRPEAF
>TRBV7-2|TRBJ2-3
ASSLVLAGGPTDTQY
>TRBV7-9|TRBJ1-1
ASSSQRTEAF
>TRBV12-3/TRBV12-4|TRBJ2-1
ACSLALFGTSGFYNEQF
>TRBV2|TRBJ2-1
ASREREYNEQF
>TRBV29-1|TRBJ1-4
SVGGATTNEKLF
>TRBV24-1|TRBJ2-1
ATSDFTGGGKF
>TRBV12-5|TRBJ2-4
ASGSRALPYKAIQY
>TRBV20-1|TRBJ2-7
SAGSGGAYEQY
>TRBV28|TRBJ1-5
ASRSRGSNQPQH
>TRBV7-8|TRBJ2-1
ASSLGTGGADNEQF
>TRBV20-1|TRBJ2-7
SAPGEGYYEQY
>TRBV7-9|TRBJ1-5
ASSLQGDSNQPQH
>TRBV12-3/TRBV12-4|TRBJ2-3
ASSSVSTDTQY
>TRBV7-7|TRBJ2-3
ASSSGQGVIDTQY
>TRBV5-1|TRBJ2-2
ASSLDVGELF
>TRBV12-3/TRBV12-4|TRBJ1-5
ASSLGAGRNSNQPQH
>TRBV7-9|TRBJ2-1
ASSSDPLYNEQF
>TRBV7-2|TRBJ2-6
ANVDWSGANVLT
>TRBV10-3|TRBJ2-2
AIYKTPWGTRNTGELF
>TRBV5-1|TRBJ2-7
ASSFQGVTYEQY
>TRBV10-3|TRBJ2-5
AISEPGLAGSKTQY
>TRBV29-1|TRBJ2-7
SVETKQHYEQY
>TRBV12-3/TRBV12-4|TRBJ2-2
ASRVPGTGGELF
>TRBV19|TRBJ1-5
ASSSKGVASHQPQH
>TRBV3-1|TRBJ2-5
ASSQESSGGETQY
>TRBV30|TRBJ1-2
AWRRTGGYGYT
>TRBV11-2|TRBJ1-1
ASSFPIQGAFGWNTEAF
>TRBV28|TRBJ1-1
ASSLSGSTEAF
>TRBV11-2|TRBJ2-1
ASSPPTSGRNNEQF
>TRBV4-1|TRBJ2-7
ASSQYVLAIRQGVYEQY
>TRBV9|TRBJ1-1
ASSVAGTTEAF
>TRBV20-1|TRBJ2-3
SARSFGTKGPDTQY
>TRBV3-1|TRBJ2-5
ASSQYGETQY
>TRBV12-3/TRBV12-4|TRBJ2-7
ASSLSQDYEQY
>TRBV27|TRBJ2-7
ASSLAGPSYEQY
>TRBV2|TRBJ2-1
ASSEDEQF
>TRBV12-3/TRBV12-4|TRBJ2-5
ASSFLTSGANQETQY
>TRBV28|TRBJ1-2
ASSLLGQGYGYT
>TRBV7-9|TRBJ1-1
ASSLPGYQRVNTEAF
>TRBV15|TRBJ2-1
ATTRRPEASGGRPYNPRLGQF